One and the same sample provided the 10 T cell receptor beta chains below, sequenced in a study of T cell responses to AZD1222 COVID-19 vaccine. The method was immunoSEQ multiplex PCR; TCRdb's version includes in-frame clones alone and lacks a portion of them. The sample lists fewer than 110,000 clones; approximately 86% were seen once. The input for sequencing was peripheral blood, taken on day 0 of AZD1222 vaccination. All receptors derive from an adult in good health.

The chain recombines TRBV6-2 or TRBV6-3 with TRBJ2-7; D possibly corresponds to TRBD1 (5 bases). Trimming left V 6 bases short and J 0 bases short, with 9 bases between. Germline CDR1 and CDR2: MNHEY and SVGEGT. CDR3 length: 13 amino acids. The CDR3 spells CASSPDTSYEQYF. The CDR3 bases are TGTGCCAGCAGCCCGGACACCTCCTACGAGCAGTACTTC.

The V and J genes are TRBV9 and TRBJ2-2; 9 bases fit TRBD1. V shed 7 bases, J shed 5 bases, and the junction held 12 bases outside the gene matches. This CDR3 has 16 residues. From germline, CDR1 is SGDLS and CDR2 YYNGEE. The CDR3 reads CASGTGWSLGTGELFF. DNA for the CDR3: TGTGCCAGCGGGACAGGGTGGAGTTTGGGGACCGGGGAGCTGTTTTTT.

The rearrangement joins TRBV2 to TRBJ2-2; D is possibly TRBD1 or TRBD2 (6 bases each). The V end was cut by 7 bases, the J end by 5 bases, with 11 bases between. Per the germline V gene, CDR1 is SNHLY and CDR2 is FYNNEI. The CDR3 has 13 residues. CDR3 nucleotides: TGTGCCAGCACGCGAGGGGGGACCGGGGAGCTGTTTTTT. This sequence encodes CASTRGGTGELFF.

The chain links TRBV27 to TRBJ2-7; the D gene could be TRBD1 or TRBD2 (5 bases each). Trimming took 1 base from V and 2 from J, leaving 9 bases between them. The germline V gene encodes CDR1 MNHEY and CDR2 SMNVEV (reference sequence). CDR3 length: 14 amino acids. The CDR3 protein is CASSLFGGPYEQYF. The CDR3 nucleotides read TGTGCCAGCAGTTTATTTGGGGGTCCCTACGAGCAGTACTTC.

This chain connects TRBV18 to TRBJ2-2; either TRBD1 or TRBD2 may fit D (5 bases each). Looked up from germline, CDR1 is KGHSH and CDR2 is LQKENI. Trimming took off 4 bases at V and 6 bases at J, with 12 bases between the two ends. The CDR3 extends over 14 amino acids. This chain's CDR3 is CASSQGPVAGELFF. CDR3 DNA sequence: TGTGCCAGCTCACAGGGACCCGTGGCCGGGGAGCTGTTTTTT. Full variable domain (remainder filled in from reference TRBV18 and TRBJ2-2): NAGVMQNPRHLVRRRGQEARLRCSPMKGHSHVYWYRQLPEEGLKFMVYLQKENIIDESGMPKERFSAEFPKEGPSILRIQQVVRGDSAAYFCASSQGPVAGELFFGEGSRLTVL.

The J gene is TRBJ1-1, the V gene TRBV19; TRBD1 matches 7 bases. The CDR3 length is 13 residues. V shed 7 bases and J 5 bases; nucleotides not matched to a gene: 7. Germline V lookup: CDR1 LNHDA, CDR2 SQIVND (reference sequence). The chain's CDR3 is CASTTRQGTEAFF. In nucleotides, the CDR3 is TGTGCCAGTACCACACGACAGGGTACTGAAGCTTTCTTT. Based on the CDR3 plus reference TRBV19 and TRBJ1-1, the full variable domain is DGGITQSPKYLFRKEGQNVTLSCEQNLNHDAMYWYRQDPGQGLRLIYYSQIVNDFQKGDIAEGYSVSREKKESFPLTVTSAQKNPTAFYLCASTTRQGTEAFFGQGTRLTVV.

The rearrangement joins TRBV7-2 to TRBJ1-2; the D is unclear. Germline loops: CDR1 SGHTA, CDR2 FQGNSA. The CDR3 extends over 17 amino acids. Deletions cut 1 base from V and 0 bases from J, with 15 bases between. The CDR3 region has the DNA TGTGCCAGCAGCTTAGAGGTCACGGCCTTTTCTAACTATGGCTACACCTTC. Translated, it gives CASSLEVTAFSNYGYTF.

The chain has TRBV19 and TRBJ1-1, with unresolved D. Trimming stripped 3 bases from V and 4 bases from J, with 6 bases between. Germline assignment: CDR1 LNHDA and CDR2 SQIVND (reference sequence). The CDR3 runs 12 residues. In DNA form, the CDR3 reads TGTGCCAGTAGTATGCCTCTCACTGAAGCTTTCTTT. Its protein is CASSMPLTEAFF.

This chain connects TRBV30 to TRBJ1-2; a weak D match, TRBD1 (5 bases). The CDR3 length is 13 residues. The V end was cut by 4 bases, the J end by 5 bases, with 14 bases between. Germline values: CDR1 GTSNPN, CDR2 SVGIG (reference sequence). The CDR3 loop reads CAWTEQGNYGYTF. The DNA for the CDR3 is TGTGCCTGGACCGAGCAGGGAAATTATGGCTACACCTTC.

The V call is TRBV27, the J call TRBJ2-7, with 11 bases that match TRBD2. Trimming took 4 bases from V and 6 from J; bases not matched to a gene: 8. CDR3 length: 15 residues. Germline V gene lookup returns CDR1 MNHEY and CDR2 SMNVEV (reference sequence). CDR3 coding DNA: TGTGCCAGCAGTTCGCCTAGCGGGGGGAGGCTCGAGCAGTACTTC. It is translated as CASSSPSGGRLEQYF.